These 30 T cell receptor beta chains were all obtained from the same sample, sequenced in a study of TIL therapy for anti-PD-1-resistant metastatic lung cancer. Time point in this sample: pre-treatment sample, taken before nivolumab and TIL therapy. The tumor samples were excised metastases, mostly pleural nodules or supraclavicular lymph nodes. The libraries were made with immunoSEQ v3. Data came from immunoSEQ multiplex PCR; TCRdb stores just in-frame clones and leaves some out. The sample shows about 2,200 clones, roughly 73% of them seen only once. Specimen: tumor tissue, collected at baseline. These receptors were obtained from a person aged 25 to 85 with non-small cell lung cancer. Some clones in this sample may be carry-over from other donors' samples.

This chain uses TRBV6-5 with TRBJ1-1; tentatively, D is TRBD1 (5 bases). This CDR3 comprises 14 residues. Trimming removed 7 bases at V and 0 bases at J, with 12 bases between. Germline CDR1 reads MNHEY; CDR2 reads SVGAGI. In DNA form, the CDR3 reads TGTGCCAGCATGTGGCAGGGCTTGAACACTGAAGCTTTCTTT. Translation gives CASMWQGLNTEAFF.

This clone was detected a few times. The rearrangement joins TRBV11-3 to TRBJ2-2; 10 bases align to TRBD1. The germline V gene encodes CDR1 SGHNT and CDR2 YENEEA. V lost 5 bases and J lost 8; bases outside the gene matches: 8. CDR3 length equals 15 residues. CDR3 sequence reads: CASSPRDRGKGELFF. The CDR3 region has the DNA TGTGCCAGCAGCCCCCGGGACAGGGGAAAGGGGGAGCTGTTTTTT.

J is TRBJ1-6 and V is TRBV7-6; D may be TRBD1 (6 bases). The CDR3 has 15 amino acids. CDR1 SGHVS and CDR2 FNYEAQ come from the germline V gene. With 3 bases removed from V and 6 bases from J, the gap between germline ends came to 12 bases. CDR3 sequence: CASSFADSRNSPLHF. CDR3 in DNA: TGTGCCAGCAGCTTCGCGGACAGTCGTAATTCACCCCTCCACTTT.

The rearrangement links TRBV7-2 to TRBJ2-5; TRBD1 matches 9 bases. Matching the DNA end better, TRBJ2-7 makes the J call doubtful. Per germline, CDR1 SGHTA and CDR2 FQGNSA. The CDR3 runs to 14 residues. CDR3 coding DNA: TGTGCCAGCAGCTTAAAGACAGGGGGAGCCGAGCAGTACTTC. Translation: CASSLKTGGAEQYF.

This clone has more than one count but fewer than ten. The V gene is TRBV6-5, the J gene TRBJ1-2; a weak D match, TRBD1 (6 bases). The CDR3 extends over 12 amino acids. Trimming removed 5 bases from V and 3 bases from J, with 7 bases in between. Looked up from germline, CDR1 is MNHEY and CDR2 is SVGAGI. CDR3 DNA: TGTGCCAGCAGTACAGGGTACTATGGCTACACCTTC. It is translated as CASSTGYYGYTF.

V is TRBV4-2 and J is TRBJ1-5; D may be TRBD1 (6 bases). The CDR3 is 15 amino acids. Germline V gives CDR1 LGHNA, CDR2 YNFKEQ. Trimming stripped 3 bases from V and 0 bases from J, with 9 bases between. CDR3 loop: CASSQDSYSNQPQHF. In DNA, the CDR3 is TGTGCCAGCAGCCAGGACAGTTATAGCAATCAGCCCCAGCATTTT.

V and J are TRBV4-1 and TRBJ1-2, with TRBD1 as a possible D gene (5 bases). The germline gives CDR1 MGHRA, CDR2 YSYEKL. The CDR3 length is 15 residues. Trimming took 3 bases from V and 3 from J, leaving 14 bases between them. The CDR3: CASSHLPGPYYGYTF. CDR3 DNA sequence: TGCGCCAGCAGCCACCTCCCGGGGCCGTACTATGGCTACACCTTC.

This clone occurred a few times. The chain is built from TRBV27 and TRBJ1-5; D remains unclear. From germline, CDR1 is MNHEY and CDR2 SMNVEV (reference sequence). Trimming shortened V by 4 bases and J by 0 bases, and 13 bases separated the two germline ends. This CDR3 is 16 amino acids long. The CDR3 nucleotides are TGTGCCAGCAGTTCGTCCTTGATGGGTAGCAATCAGCCCCAGCATTTT. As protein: CASSSSLMGSNQPQHF.

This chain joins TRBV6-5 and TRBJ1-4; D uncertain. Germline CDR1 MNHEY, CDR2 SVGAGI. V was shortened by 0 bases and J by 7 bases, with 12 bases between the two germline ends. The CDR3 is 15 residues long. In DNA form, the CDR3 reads TGTGCCAGCAGTTACTCTCGGCAAATAGGTGAAAAACTGTTTTTT. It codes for CASSYSRQIGEKLFF.

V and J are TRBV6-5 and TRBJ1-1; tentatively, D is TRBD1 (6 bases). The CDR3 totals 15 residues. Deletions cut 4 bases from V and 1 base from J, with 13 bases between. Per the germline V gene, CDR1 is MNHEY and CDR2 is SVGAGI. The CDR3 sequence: CASSSQDSPNTEAFF. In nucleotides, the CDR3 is TGTGCCAGCAGTTCCCAGGACAGTCCGAACACTGAAGCTTTCTTT.

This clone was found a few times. CDR3: CASSLKGAGSGNTIYF. DNA of the CDR3: TGTGCCAGTAGCCTCAAGGGTGCCGGTTCTGGAAACACCATATATTTT. The chain joins TRBV19 to TRBJ1-3; D uncertain. This CDR3 comprises 16 residues. Trimming removed 6 bases from V and 1 base from J, with 16 bases in between. In germline, CDR1 is LNHDA, CDR2 SQIVND (reference sequence).

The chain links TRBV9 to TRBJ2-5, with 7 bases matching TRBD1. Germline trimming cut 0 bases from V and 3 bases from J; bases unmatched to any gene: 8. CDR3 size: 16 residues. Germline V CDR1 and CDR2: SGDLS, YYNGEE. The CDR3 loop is CASSVGWWQGEETQYF. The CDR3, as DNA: TGTGCCAGCAGCGTAGGGTGGTGGCAGGGGGAAGAGACCCAGTACTTC.

The CDR3 sequence is CASTISGRMGEQFF. In nucleotides, the CDR3 is TGTGCCAGCACTATAAGCGGGAGGATGGGTGAGCAGTTCTTC. The chain is built from TRBV6-5 and TRBJ2-1; 9 positions agree with TRBD2. CDR1 MNHEY and CDR2 SVGAGI come from the germline V gene. This CDR3 has 14 residues. The trim removed 7 bases at V and 9 bases at J, leaving 10 bases unmatched.

CDR3: CASSQGWQNYEQYF. DNA of the CDR3: TGCGCCAGCAGCCAAGGGTGGCAGAACTACGAGCAGTACTTC. The chain combines TRBV4-3 with TRBJ2-7; D gene uncertain. Trimming removed 1 base from V and 3 bases from J, with 10 bases in between. Germline loops: CDR1 LGHNA, CDR2 YSLEER. CDR3 length equals 14 residues.

CDR3 nucleotide sequence: TGTGCCAGCAGCCGCTCCAGGACAGGGTCAGAAGCTTTCTTT. As protein: CASSRSRTGSEAFF. The rearrangement links TRBV6-5 to TRBJ1-1; 8 positions match TRBD1. Germline CDR1 and CDR2: MNHEY and SVGAGI. The CDR3 contains 14 residues. The V and J ends lost 6 bases and 8 bases, in that order; junction bases with no gene match: 11.

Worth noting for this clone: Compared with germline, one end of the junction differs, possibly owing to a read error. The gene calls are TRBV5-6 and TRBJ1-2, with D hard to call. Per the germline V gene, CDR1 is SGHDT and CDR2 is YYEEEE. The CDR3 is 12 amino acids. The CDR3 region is CASSLETYVYTF. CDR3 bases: TGTGCCAGCAGCTTGGAAACCTATGTCTACACCTTC.

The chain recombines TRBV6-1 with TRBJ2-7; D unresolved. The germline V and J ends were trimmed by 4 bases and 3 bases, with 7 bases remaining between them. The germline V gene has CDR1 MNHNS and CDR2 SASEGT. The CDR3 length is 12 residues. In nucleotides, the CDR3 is TGTGCCAGCAGTGCCCGGATCTACGAGCAGTACTTC. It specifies CASSARIYEQYF.

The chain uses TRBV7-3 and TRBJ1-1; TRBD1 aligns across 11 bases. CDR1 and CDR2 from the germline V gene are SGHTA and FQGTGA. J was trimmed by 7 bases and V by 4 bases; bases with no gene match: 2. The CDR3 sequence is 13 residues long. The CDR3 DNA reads TGTGCCAGCAGCTGGACAGGGGGCCATGAAGCTTTCTTT. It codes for CASSWTGGHEAFF.

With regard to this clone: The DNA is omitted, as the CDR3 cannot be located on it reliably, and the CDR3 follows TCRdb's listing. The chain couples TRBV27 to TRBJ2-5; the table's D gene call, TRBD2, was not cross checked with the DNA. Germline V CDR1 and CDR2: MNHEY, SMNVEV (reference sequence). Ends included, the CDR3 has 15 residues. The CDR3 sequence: CASSSSGAGQETQYF.

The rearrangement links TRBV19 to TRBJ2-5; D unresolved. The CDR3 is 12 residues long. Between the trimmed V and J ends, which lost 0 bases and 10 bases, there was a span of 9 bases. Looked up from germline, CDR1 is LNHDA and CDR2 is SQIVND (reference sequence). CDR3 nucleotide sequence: TGTGCCAGTAGTATAGATGGGATGCGCCAGTACTTC. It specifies CASSIDGMRQYF.

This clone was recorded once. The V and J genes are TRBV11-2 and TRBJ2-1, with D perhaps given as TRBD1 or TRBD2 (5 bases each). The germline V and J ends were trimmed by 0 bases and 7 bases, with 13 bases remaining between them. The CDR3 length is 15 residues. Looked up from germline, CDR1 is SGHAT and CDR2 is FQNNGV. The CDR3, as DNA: TGTGCCAGCAGCTTAGAGGCAGGGAGCCTAAATGAGCAGTTCTTC. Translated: CASSLEAGSLNEQFF.

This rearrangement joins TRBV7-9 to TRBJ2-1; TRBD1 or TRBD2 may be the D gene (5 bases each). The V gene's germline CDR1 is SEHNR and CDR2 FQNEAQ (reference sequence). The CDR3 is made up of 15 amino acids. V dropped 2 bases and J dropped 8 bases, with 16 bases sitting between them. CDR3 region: CASSLWGTRGDEQFF. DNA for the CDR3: TGTGCCAGCAGCTTATGGGGGACCCGAGGGGATGAGCAGTTCTTC.

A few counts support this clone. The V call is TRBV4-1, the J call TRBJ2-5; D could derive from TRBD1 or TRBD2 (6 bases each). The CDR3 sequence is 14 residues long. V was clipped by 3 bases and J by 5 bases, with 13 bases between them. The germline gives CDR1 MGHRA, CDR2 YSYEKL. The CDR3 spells CASSQYRGGETQYF. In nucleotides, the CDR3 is TGCGCCAGCAGCCAGTATCGAGGGGGGGAGACCCAGTACTTC.

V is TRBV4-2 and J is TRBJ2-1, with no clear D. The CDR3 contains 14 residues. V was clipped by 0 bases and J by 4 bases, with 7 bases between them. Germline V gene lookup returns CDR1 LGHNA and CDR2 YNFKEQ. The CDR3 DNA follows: TGTGCCAGCAGCCAAGATCGACTTTACAATGAGCAGTTCTTC. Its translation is CASSQDRLYNEQFF.

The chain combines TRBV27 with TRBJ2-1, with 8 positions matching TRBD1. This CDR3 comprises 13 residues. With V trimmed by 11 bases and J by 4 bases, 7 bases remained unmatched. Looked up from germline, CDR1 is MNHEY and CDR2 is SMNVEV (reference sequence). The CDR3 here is CAAIGQGYNEQFF. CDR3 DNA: TGTGCCGCCATAGGACAGGGATACAATGAGCAGTTCTTC.

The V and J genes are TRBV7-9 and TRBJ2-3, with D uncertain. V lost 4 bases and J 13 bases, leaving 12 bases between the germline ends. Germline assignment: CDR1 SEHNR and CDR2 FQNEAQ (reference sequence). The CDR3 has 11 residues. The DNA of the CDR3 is TGTGCCAGCAGCTCCCCCACCACTAAGTATTTT. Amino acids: CASSSPTTKYF.

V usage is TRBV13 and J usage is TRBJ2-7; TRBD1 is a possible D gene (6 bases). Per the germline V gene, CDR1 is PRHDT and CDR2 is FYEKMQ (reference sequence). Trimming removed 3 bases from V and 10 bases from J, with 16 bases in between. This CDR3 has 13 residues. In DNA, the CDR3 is TGTGCCAGCAGCTTGGTGCGAAGGACAGAACAGTACTTC. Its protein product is CASSLVRRTEQYF.

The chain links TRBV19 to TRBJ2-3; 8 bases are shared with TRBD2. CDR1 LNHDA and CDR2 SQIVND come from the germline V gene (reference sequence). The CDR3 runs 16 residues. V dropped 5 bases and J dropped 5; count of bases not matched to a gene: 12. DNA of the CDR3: TGTGCCAGTAGTCCGGGAGGGGGGGCTGTCGGAGATACGCAGTATTTT. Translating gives CASSPGGGAVGDTQYF.

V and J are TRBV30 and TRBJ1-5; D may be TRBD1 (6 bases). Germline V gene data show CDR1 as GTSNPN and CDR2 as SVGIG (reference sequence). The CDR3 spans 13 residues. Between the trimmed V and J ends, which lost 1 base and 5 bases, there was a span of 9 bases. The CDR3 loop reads CAWSDREDQPQHF. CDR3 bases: TGTGCCTGGAGTGACAGGGAAGATCAGCCCCAGCATTTT.

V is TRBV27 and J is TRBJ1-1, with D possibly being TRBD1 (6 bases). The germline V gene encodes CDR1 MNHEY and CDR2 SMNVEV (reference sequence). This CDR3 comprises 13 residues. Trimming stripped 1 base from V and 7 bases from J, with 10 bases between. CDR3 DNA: TGTGCCAGCAGTTTATTCAGGGGTATTGAAGCTTTCTTT. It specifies CASSLFRGIEAFF.